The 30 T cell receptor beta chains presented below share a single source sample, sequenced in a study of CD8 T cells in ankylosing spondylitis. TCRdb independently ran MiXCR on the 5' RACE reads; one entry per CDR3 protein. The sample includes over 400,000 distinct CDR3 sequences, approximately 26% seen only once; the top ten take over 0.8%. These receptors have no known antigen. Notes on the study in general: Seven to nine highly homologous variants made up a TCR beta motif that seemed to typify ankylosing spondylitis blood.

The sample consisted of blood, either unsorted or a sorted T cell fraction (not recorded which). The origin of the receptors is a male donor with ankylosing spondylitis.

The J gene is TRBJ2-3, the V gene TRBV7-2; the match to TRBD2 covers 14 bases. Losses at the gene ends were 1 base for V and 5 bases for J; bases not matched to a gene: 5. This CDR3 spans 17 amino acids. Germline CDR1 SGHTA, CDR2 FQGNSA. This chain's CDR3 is CASSLVGTSGGGDTQYF. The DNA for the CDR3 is TGTGCCAGCAGCTTAGTCGGGACTAGCGGGGGAGGAGATACGCAGTATTTT. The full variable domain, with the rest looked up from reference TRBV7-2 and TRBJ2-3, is GAGVSQSPSNKVTEKGKDVELRCDPISGHTALYWYRQSLGQGLEFLIYFQGNSAPDKSGLPSDRFSAERTGGSVSTLTIQRTQQEDSAVYLCASSLVGTSGGGDTQYFGPGTRLTVL.

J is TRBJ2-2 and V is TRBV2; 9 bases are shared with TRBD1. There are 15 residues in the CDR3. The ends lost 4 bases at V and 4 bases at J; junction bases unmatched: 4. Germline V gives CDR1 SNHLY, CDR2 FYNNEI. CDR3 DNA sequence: TGTGCCAGCAGTGGGGGACAGGGTTTCACCGGGGAGCTGTTTTTT. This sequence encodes CASSGGQGFTGELFF.

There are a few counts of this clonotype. The CDR3 protein is CASSLFGVGNQPQHF. The CDR3 region has the DNA TGTGCCAGCAGCTTATTTGGCGTGGGCAATCAGCCCCAGCATTTT. The V and J genes are TRBV7-2 and TRBJ1-5; D gene uncertain. With 2 bases removed from V and 2 bases from J, the gap between germline ends came to 10 bases. CDR1 SGHTA and CDR2 FQGNSA come from the germline V gene. This CDR3 spans 15 amino acids.

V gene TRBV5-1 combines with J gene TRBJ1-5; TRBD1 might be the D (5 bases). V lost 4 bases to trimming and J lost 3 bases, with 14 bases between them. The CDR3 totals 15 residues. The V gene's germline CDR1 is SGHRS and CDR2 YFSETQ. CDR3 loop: CASSLDSNSNQPQHF. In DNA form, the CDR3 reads TGCGCCAGCAGCCTAGACAGTAATTCCAATCAGCCCCAGCATTTT.

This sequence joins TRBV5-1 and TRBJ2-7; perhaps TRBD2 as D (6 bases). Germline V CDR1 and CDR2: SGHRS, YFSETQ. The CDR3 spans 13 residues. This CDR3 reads CATAGLPGDEQYF. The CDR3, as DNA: TGCGCTACTGCGGGACTCCCGGGAGACGAGCAGTACTTC. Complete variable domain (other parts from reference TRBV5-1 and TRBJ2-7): KAGVTQTPRYLIKTRGQQVTLSCSPISGHRSVSWYQQTPGQGLQFLFEYFSETQRNKGNFPGRFSGRQFSNSRSEMNVSTLELGDSALYLCATAGLPGDEQYFGPGTRLTVT.

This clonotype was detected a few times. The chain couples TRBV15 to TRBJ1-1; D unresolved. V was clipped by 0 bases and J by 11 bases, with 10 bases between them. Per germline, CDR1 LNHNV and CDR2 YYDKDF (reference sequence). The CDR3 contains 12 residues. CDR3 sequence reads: CATSRDWRGAFF. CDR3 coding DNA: TGTGCCACCAGCAGAGATTGGAGAGGTGCTTTCTTT.

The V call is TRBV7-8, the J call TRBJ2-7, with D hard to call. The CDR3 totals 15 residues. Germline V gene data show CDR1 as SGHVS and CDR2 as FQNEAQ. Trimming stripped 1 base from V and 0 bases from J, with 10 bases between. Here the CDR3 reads CASSLEAGSSYEQYV. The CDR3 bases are TGTGCCAGCAGCTTAGAGGCCGGCAGCTCCTACGAGCAGTACGTC.

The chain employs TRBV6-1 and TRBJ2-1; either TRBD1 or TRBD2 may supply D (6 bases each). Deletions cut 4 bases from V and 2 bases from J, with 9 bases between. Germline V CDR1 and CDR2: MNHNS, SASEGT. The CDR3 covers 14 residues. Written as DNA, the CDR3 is TGTGCCAGCAGTGGGAGGGGGACCTACAATGAGCAGTTCTTC. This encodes CASSGRGTYNEQFF.

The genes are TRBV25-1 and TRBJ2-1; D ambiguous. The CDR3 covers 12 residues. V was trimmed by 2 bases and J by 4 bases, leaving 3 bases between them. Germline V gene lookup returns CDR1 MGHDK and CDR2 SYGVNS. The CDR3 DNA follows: TGTGCCAGCAGTGAAAATTACAATGAGCAGTTCTTC. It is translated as CASSENYNEQFF.

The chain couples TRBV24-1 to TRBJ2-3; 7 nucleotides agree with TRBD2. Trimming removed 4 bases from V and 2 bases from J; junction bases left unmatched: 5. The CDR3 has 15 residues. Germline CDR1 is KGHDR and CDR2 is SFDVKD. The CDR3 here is CATSDGAGYTDTQYF. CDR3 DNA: TGTGCCACCAGTGACGGAGCGGGATACACAGATACGCAGTATTTT.

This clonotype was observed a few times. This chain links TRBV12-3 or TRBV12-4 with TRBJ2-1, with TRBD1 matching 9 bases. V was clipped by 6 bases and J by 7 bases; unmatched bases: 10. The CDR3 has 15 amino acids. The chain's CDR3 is CASSTGTGQRNEQFF. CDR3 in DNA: TGTGCCAGCAGCACCGGGACAGGGCAGCGTAATGAGCAGTTCTTC.

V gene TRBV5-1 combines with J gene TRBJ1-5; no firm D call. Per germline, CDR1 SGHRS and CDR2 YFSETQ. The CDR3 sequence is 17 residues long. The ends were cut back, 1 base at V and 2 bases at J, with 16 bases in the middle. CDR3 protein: CASSLLPSDQGNQPQHF. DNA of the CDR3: TGCGCCAGCAGCTTGTTACCATCGGACCAGGGCAATCAGCCCCAGCATTTT.

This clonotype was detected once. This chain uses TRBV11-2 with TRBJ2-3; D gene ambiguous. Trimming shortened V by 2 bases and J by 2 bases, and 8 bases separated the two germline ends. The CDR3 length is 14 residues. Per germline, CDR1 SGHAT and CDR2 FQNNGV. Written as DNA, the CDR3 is TGTGCCAGCAGCTTAAGGCCTCTCACAGATACGCAGTATTTT. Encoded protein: CASSLRPLTDTQYF. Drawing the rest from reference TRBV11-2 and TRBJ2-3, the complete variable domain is EAGVAQSPRYKIIEKRQSVAFWCNPISGHATLYWYQQILGQGPKLLIQFQNNGVVDDSQLPKDRFSAERLKGVDSTLKIQPAKLEDSAVYLCASSLRPLTDTQYFGPGTRLTVL.

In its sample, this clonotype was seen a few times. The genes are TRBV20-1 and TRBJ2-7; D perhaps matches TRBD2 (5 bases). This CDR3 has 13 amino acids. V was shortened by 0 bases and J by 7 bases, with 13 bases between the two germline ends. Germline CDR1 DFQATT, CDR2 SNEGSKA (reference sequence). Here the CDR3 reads CSARDPTGREQYV. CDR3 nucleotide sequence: TGCAGTGCTAGAGATCCAACGGGAAGGGAGCAGTACGTC.

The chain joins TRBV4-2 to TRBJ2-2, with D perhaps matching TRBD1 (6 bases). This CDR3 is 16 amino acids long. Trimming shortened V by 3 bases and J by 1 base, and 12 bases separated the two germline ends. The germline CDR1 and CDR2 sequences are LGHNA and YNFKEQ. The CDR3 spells CASSHGTSLNTGELFF. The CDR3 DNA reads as TGTGCCAGCAGCCACGGGACATCCCTGAACACCGGGGAGCTGTTTTTT.

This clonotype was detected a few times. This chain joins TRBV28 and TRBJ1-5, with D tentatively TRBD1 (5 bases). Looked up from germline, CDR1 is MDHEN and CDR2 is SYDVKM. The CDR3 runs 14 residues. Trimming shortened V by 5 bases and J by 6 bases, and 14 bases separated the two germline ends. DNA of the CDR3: TGTGCCAGCAGTCCTAACAGGAGGGGTCAGCCCCAGCATTTT. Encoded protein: CASSPNRRGQPQHF.

The CDR3 is CASSHGQGFSANTGELFF. CDR3 nucleotides: TGCGCCAGCAGTCACGGACAGGGATTCAGCGCGAACACCGGGGAGCTGTTTTTT. The chain has TRBV5-1 and TRBJ2-2; the match to TRBD1 covers 8 bases. J gave up 0 bases and V 5 bases, and 12 bases lay outside the gene matches. The CDR3 extends over 18 amino acids. CDR1 is SGHRS and CDR2 is YFSETQ in the germline V gene.

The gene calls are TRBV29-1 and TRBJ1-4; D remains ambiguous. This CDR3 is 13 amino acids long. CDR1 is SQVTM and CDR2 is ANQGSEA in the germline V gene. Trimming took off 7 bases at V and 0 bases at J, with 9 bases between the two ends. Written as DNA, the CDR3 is TGCAGCGCTCTCGCGGCAACTAATGAAAAACTGTTTTTT. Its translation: CSALAATNEKLFF.

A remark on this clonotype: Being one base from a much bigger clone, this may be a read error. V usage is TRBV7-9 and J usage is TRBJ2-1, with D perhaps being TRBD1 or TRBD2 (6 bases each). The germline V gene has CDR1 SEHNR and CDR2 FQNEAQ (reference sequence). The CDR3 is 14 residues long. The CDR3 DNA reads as TGTGCCATCAGCTTCGCCGGGGGCATGGATGAGCAGTTCTTC. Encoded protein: CAISFAGGMDEQFF.

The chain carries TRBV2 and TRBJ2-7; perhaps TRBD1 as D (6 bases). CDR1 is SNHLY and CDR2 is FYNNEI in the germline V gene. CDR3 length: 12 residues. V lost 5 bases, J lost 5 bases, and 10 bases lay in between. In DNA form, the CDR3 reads TGTGCCAGCAGTTCGGACAGCCACGAGCAGTACGTC. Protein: CASSSDSHEQYV.

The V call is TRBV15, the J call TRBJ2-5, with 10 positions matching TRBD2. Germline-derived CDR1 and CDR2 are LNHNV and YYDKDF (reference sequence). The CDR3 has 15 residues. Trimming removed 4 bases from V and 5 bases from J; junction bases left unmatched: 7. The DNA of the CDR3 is TGTGCCACCAGCAATCCAAGCGGGAGGGGGGAGACCCAGTACTTC. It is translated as CATSNPSGRGETQYF.

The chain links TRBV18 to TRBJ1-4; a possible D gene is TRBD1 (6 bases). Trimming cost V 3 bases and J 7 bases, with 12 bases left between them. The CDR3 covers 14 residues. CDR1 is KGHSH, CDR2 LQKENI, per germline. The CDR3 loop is CASSPGGGREKLFF. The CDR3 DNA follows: TGTGCCAGCTCACCCGGAGGGGGGCGTGAAAAACTGTTTTTT.

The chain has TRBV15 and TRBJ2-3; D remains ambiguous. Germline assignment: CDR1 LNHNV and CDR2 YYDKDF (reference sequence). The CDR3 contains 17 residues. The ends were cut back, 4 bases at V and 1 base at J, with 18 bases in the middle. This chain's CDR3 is CATSTLIKAWGTDTQYF. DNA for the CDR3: TGTGCCACCAGCACCCTCATTAAGGCCTGGGGCACAGATACGCAGTATTTT.

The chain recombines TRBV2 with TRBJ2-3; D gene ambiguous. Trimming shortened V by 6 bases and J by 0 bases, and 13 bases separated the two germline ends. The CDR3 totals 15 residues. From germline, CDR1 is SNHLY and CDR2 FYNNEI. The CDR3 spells CASRPPQSSTDTQYF. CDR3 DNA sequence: TGTGCCAGCAGGCCCCCCCAGTCTAGCACAGATACGCAGTATTTT.

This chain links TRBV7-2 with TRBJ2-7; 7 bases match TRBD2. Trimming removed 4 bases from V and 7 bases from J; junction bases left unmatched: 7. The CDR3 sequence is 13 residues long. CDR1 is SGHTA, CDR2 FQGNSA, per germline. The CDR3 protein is CASSSGGLGEQYV. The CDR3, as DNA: TGTGCCAGCAGCTCGGGAGGTTTGGGGGAGCAGTACGTC.

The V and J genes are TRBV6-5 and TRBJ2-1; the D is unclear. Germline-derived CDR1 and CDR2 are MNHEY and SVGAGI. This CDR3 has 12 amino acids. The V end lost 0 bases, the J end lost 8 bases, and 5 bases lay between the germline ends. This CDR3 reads CASSYSPHEQFF. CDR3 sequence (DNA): TGTGCCAGCAGTTACTCCCCCCATGAGCAGTTCTTC.

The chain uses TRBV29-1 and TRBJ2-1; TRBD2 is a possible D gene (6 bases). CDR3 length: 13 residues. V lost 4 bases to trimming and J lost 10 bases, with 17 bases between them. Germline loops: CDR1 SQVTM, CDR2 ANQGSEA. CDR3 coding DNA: TGCAGCGTTGGAGGAGGGCCTCCCGGGGAGCAGTTCTTC. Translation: CSVGGGPPGEQFF.

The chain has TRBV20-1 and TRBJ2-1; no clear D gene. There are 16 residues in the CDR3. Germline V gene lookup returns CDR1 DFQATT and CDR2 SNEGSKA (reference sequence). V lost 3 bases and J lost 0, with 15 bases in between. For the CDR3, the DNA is TGCAGTGCTAGTCCTCCCACTGGCCCCTCCTACAATGAGCAGTTCTTC. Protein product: CSASPPTGPSYNEQFF.

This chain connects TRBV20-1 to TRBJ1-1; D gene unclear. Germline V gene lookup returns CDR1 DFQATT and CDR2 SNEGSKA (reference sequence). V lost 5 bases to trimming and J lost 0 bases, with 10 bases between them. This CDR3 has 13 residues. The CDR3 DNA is TGCAGTGCTCCCGGACCATTGAACACTGAAGCTTTCTTT. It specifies CSAPGPLNTEAFF.

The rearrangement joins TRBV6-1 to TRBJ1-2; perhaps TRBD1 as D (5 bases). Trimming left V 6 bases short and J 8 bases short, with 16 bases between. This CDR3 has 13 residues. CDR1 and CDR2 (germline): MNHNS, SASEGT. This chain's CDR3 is CASSFGHDRGYTF. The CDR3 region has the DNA TGTGCCAGCAGCTTTGGACACGATAGGGGCTACACCTTC.